This TCR beta chain originates from a study of PD-1 blockade in mismatch repair-deficient tumors. Mismatch repair deficiency was confirmed in all patients, by PCR or immunohistochemistry. Notes on the study in general: Rapid post-treatment expansion, then contraction, generally preceding radiologic response, marked tumor-resident clones.

Germline V gene sequence: CDR1 SGDLS, CDR2 YYNGEE. Trimming cost V 5 bases and J 0 bases, with 14 bases left between them. CDR3 length: 15 amino acids. Some clones are missing from TCRdb's copy, which holds only in-frame ones; the method was immunoSEQ multiplex PCR. This sample has roughly 53,000 clones, with 78% found just once. Comments on this clone: The antigen remains unidentified.

Material: peripheral blood, obtained 4 weeks after starting pembrolizumab. This clonotype was obtained from an adult with mismatch repair-deficient cancer. The rearrangement uses TRBV9 and TRBJ1-1; D possibly corresponds to TRBD1 (5 bases). The CDR3, as DNA: TGTGCCAGCAGGAGAAGCCAAGGGGTGAACACTGAAGCTTTCTTT. This encodes CASRRSQGVNTEAFF.